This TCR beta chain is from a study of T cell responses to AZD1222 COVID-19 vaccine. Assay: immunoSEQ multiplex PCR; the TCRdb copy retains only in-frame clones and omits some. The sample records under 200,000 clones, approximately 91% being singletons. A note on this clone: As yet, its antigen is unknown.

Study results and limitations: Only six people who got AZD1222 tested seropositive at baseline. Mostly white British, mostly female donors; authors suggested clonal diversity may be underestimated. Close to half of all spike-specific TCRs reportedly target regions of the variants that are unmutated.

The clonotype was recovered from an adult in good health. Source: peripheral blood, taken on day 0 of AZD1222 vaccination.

CDR3: CATSDTDRVYRRNTEAFF. In DNA, the CDR3 is TGTGCCACCAGCGACACGGACAGGGTCTATCGGAGGAACACTGAAGCTTTCTTT. The V call is TRBV15, the J call TRBJ1-1; 8 positions match TRBD1. V trimming: 5 bases; J trimming: 1 base; junction bases outside the gene matches: 15. The CDR3 length is 18 residues. Germline assignment: CDR1 LNHNV and CDR2 YYDKDF (reference sequence).